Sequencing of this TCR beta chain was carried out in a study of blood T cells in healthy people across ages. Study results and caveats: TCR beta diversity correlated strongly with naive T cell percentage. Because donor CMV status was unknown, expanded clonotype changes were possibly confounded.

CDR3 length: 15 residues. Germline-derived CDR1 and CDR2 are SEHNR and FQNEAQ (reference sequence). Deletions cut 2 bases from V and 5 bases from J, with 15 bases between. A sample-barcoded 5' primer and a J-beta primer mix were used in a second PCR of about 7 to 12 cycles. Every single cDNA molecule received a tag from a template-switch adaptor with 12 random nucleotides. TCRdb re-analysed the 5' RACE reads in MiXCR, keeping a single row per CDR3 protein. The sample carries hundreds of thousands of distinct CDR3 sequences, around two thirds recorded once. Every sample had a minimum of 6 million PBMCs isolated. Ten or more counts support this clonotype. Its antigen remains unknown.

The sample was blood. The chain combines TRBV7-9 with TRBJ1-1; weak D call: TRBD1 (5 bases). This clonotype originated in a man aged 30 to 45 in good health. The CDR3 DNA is TGTGCCAGCAGCTTAAGGGACCAGAGGCAAACTGAAGCTTTCTTT. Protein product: CASSLRDQRQTEAFF. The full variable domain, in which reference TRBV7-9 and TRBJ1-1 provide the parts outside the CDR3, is DTGVSQNPRHKITKRGQNVTFRCDPISEHNRLYWYRQTLGQGPEFLTYFQNEAQLEKSRLLSDRFSAERPKGSFSTLEIQRTEQGDSAMYLCASSLRDQRQTEAFFGQGTRLTVV.